This T cell receptor (beta chain) was captured by sequencing in a study of CD8 T cells in Susac syndrome. The CDR3 consists of 15 residues. The ends were cut back, 6 bases at V and 10 bases at J, with 22 bases in the middle. The germline V gene encodes CDR1 LNHDA and CDR2 SQIVND (reference sequence). RNA, at about 0.45 to 1 ug, was reverse transcribed with random hexamers. TCRdb itself ran the immunoSEQ multiplex PCR reads through MiXCR, one entry per CDR3 protein. Counted here are 70,000 or so distinct CDR3 sequences, about 94% occurring once; the ten biggest clones make up 0.56%. Sequencing targeted TCR beta in T cells from blood (CD8+ and CD4+).

V gene TRBV19 combines with J gene TRBJ2-1, with a weak D call TRBD2 (6 bases). The sequencing sample was made of CD8+ T cells from PBMCs. This sequence was found in a human donor with multiple sclerosis. The CDR3 DNA sequence: TGTGCCAGTAGCCGCCGGGACTCTCCGAATGTGGAGCAGTTCTTC. Translating it yields CASSRRDSPNVEQFF.